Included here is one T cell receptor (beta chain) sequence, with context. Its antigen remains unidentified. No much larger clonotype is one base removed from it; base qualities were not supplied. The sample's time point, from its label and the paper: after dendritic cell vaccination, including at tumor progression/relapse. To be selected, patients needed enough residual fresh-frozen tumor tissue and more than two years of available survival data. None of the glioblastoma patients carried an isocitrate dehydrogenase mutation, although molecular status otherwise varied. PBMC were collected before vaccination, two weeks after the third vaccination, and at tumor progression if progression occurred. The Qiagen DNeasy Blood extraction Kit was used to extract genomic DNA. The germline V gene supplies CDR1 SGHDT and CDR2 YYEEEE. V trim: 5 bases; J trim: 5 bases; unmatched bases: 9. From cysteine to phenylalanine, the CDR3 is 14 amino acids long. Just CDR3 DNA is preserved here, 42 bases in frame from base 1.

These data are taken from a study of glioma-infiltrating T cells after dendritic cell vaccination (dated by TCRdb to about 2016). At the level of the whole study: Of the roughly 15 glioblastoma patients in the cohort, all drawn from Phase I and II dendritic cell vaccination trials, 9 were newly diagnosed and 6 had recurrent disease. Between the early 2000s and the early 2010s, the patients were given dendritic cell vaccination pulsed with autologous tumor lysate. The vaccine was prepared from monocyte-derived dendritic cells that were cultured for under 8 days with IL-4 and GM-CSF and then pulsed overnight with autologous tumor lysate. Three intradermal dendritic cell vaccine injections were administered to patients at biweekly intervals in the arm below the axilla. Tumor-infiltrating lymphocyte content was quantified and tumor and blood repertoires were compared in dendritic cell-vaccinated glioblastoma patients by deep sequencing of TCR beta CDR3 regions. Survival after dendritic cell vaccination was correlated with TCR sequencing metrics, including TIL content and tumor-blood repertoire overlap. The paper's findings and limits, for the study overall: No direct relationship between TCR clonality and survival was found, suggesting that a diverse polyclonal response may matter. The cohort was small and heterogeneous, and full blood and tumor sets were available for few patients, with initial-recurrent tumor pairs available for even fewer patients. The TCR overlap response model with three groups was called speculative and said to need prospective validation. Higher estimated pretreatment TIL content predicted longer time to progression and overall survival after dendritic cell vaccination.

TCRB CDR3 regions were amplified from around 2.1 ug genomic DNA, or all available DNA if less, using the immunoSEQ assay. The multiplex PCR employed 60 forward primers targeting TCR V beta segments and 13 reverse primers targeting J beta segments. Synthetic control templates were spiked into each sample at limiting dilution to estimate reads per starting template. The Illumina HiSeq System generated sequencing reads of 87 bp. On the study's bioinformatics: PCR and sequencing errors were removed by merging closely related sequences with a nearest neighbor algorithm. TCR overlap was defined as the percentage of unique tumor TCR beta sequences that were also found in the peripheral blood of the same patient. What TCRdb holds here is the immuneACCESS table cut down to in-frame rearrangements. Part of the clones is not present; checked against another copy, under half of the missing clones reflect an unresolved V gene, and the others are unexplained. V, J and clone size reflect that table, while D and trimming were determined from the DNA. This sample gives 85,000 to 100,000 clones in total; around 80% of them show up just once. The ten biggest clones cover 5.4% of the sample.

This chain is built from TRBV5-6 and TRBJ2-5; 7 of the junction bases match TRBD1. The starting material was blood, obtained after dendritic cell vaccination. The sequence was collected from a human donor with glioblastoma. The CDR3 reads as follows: CASRRGQPGETQYF. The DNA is TGTGCCAGCAGACGGGGACAGCCCGGGGAGACCCAGTACTTC.